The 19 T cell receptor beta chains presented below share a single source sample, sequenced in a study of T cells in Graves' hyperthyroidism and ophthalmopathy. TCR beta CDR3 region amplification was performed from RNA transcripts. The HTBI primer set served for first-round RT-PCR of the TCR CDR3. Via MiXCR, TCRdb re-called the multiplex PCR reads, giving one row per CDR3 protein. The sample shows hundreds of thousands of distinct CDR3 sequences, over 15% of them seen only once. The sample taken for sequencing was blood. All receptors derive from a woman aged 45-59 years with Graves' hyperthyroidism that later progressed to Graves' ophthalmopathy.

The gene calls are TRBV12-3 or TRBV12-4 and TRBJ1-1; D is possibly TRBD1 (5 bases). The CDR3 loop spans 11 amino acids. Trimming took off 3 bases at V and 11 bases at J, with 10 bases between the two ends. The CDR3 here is CASSFSRDAFF. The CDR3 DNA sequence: TGTGCCAGCAGTTTTAGCAGGGATGCTTTCTTT.

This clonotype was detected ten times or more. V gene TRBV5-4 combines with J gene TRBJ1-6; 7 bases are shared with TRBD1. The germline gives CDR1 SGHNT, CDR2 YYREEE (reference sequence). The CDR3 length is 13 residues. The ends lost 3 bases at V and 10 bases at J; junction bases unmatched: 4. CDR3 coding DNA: TGTGCCAGCAGCTCCACAGGGGAATCACCCCTCCACTTT. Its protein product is CASSSTGESPLHF.

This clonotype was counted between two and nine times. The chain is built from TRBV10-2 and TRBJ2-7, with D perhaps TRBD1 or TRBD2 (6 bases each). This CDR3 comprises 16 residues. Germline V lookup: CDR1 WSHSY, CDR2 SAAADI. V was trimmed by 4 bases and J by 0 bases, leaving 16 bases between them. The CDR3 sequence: CASSATSGALSYEQYF. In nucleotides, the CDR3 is TGCGCCAGCAGTGCAACATCGGGGGCTCTCTCCTACGAGCAGTACTTC.

CDR3 coding DNA: TGTGCCAGCAGCTTAAATAGCCGGGCAGGGGATAGCAATCAGCCCCAGCATTTT. It translates to CASSLNSRAGDSNQPQHF. V is TRBV11-3 and J is TRBJ1-5; D may be TRBD1 (6 bases). The V gene lost 2 bases and the J gene lost 0 bases, with 17 bases spanning the gap. The germline V gene encodes CDR1 SGHNT and CDR2 YENEEA. The CDR3 is 18 residues long.

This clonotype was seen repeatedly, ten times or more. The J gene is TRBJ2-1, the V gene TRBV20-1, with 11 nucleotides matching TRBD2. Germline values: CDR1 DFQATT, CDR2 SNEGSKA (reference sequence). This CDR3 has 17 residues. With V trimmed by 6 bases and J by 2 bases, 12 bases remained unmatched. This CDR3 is CSARSGLAVGTYNEQFF. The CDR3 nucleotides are TGCAGTGCCCGTTCGGGACTAGCGGTCGGAACCTACAATGAGCAGTTCTTC.

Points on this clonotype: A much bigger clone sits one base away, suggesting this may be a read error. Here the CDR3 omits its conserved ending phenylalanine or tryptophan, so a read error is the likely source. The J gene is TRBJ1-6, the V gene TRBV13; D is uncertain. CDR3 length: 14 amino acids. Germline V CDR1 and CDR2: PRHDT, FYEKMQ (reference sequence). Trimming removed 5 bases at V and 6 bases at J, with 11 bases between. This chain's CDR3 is CASSPRIFNSPLHS. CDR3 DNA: TGTGCCAGCAGCCCTCGGATTTTTAATTCACCCCTCCACTCT.

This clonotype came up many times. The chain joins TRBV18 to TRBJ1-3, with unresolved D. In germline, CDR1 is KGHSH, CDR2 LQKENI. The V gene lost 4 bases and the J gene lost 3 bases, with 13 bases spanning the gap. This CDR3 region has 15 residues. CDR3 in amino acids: CASSRSPGGGNTIYF. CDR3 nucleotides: TGTGCCAGCTCACGCAGCCCGGGAGGTGGAAACACCATATATTTT.

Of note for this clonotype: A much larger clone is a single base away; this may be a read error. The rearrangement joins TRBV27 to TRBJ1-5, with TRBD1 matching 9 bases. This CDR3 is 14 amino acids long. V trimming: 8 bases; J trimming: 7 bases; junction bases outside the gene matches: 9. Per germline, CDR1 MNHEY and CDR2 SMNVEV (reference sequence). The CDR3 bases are TGTGCCAGCGGTACGCGGACAGGGGAACAGCCCCAGCATTTT. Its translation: CASGTRTGEQPQHF.

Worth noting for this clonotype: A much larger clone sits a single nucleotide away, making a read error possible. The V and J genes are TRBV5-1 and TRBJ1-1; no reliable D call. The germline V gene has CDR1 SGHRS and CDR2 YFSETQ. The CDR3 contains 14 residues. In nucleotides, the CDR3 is TGCGCCAGCAGTCCATCTGGGGTTAGAACTGGAGCTTTCTTT. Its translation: CASSPSGVRTGAFF.

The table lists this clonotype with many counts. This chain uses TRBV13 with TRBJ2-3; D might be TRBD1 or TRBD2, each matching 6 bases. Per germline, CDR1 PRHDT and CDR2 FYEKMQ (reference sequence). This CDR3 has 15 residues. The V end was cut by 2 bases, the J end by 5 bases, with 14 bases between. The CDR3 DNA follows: TGTGCCAGCAGCTTATCTCCGGGGGCTGGAGATACGCAGTATTTT. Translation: CASSLSPGAGDTQYF.

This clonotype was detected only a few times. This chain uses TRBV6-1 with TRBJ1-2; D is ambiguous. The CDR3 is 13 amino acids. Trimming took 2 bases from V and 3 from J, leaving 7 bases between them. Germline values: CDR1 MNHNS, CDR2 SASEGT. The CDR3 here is CASSEKTYYGYTF. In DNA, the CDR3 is TGTGCCAGCAGTGAAAAAACCTACTATGGCTACACCTTC.

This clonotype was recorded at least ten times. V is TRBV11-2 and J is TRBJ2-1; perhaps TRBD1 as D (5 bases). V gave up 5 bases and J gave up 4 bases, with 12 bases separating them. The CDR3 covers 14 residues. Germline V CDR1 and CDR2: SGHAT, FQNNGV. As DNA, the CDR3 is TGTGCCAGCAGCCCAAGACAGCCATACAATGAGCAGTTCTTC. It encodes CASSPRQPYNEQFF.

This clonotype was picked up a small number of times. The CDR3 spells CASKRGGHSYNEQFF. CDR3 nucleotides: TGTGCCAGTAAACGCGGGGGACACTCCTACAATGAGCAGTTCTTC. The rearrangement links TRBV27 to TRBJ2-1; possibly TRBD2 for D (7 bases). V gave up 9 bases and J gave up 0 bases, with 15 bases separating them. This CDR3 spans 15 amino acids. Per germline, CDR1 MNHEY and CDR2 SMNVEV (reference sequence).

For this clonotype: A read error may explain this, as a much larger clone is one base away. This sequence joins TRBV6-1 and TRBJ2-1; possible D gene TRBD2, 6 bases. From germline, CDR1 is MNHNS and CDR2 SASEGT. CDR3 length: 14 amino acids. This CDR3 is CANSFREAYNEQFF. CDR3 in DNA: TGTGCCAACAGTTTCAGGGAGGCCTACAATGAGCAGTTCTTC.

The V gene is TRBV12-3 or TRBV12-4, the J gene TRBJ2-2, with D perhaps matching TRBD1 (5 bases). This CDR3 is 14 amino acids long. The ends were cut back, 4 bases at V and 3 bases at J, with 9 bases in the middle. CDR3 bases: TGTGCCAGCAGTTACGGCAGGGACACCGGGGAGCTGTTTTTT. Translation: CASSYGRDTGELFF.

CDR3 sequence reads: CASIPSGGGYGYTF. CDR3 coding DNA: TGTGCCAGCATCCCATCAGGGGGGGGCTATGGCTACACCTTC. The chain recombines TRBV6-1 with TRBJ1-2; TRBD1 matches 7 bases. The germline gives CDR1 MNHNS, CDR2 SASEGT. J was trimmed by 4 bases and V by 7 bases; bases with no gene match: 9. This CDR3 has 14 amino acids.

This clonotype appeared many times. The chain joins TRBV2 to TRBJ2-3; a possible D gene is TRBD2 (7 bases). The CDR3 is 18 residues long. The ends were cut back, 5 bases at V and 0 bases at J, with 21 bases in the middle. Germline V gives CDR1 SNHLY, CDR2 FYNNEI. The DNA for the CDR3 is TGTGCCAGCAGTCCCAGGGACATGACTAGCATGAGCACAGATACGCAGTATTTT. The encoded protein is CASSPRDMTSMSTDTQYF.

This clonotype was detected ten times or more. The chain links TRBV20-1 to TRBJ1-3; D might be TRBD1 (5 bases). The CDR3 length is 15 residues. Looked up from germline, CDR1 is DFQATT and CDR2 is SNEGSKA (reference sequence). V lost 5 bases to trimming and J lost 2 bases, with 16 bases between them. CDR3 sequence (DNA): TGCAGTGCTGGCCGCGGGGGAGGGACTGGAAACACCATATATTTT. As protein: CSAGRGGGTGNTIYF.

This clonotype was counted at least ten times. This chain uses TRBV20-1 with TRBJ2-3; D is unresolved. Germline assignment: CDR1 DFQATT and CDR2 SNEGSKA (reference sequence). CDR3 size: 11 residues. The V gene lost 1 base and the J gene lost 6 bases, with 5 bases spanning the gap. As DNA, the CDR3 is TGCAGTGCTAGAGTAGGGGATACGCAGTATTTT. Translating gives CSARVGDTQYF.